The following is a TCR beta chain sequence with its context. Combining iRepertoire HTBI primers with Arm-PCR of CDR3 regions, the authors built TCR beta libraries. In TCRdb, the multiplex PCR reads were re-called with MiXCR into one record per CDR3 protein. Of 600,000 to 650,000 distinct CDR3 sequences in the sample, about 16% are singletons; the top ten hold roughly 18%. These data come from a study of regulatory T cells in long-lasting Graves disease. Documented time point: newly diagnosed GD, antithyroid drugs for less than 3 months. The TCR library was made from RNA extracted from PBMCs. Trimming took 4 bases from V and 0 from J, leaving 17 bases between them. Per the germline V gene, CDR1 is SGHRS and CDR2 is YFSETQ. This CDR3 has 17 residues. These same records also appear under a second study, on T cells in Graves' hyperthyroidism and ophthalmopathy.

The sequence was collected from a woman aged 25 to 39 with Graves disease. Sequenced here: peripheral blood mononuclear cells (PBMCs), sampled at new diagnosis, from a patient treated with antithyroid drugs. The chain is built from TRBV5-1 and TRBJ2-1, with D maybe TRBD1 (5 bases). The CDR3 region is CASSILQGSSSYNEQFF. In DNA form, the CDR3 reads TGCGCCAGCAGCATTCTTCAGGGCTCCAGCTCCTACAATGAGCAGTTCTTC.